This TCR beta chain was sequenced in a study of shared clonotypes between healthy human individuals. The study's findings and limits: Donors were few, which limited the genetic and exposure-history diversity represented.

None of the donors, who were healthy HIV-negative adults, had recently had acute infections or vaccinations. V dropped 1 base and J dropped 2 bases, with 6 bases sitting between them. This CDR3 is 14 amino acids long. CDR1 and CDR2 from the germline V gene are LGHNA and YNFKEQ. An approximately 200 ng quantity of DNA, some 30,000 T cell genomes, went into the sorted-subset replicate PCRs. Profiling relied on immunoSEQ multiplex PCR, and the TCRdb table lists in-frame clones only, not all of them. Of approximately 2.1 million clones in the sample, over 85% were seen once. This clone was counted between two and nine times. Its antigen is currently unknown. Distinct nucleotide sequences in the sample also encode this CDR3.

The genes are TRBV4-2 and TRBJ1-5; D is possibly TRBD1 (5 bases). This TCR was sampled from a man aged 18 to 35 in good health. Some clones in this sample may be carry-over from other donors' samples. The sample was naive CD4+ T cells from PBMCs. Subset: CD45RA+ positively selected. This CDR3 reads CASSQVGGNQPQHF. The CDR3 region has the DNA TGTGCCAGCAGCCAAGTGGGGGGCAATCAGCCCCAGCATTTT.